The 26 T cell receptor beta chains below all came from one sample that was sequenced in a study of blood T cell repertoires in COVID-19. Produced via immunoSEQ multiplex PCR; TCRdb's table is partial and in-frame only. The sample shows 200,000 to 250,000 clones, about 85% of them seen only once. Sequencing input: PBMCs or T cells enriched from blood (not recorded which). These receptors were collected from a woman under 40 who had recovered from COVID-19.

This clone was recorded once. Other DNA sequences within the sample encode an identical CDR3. The rearrangement links TRBV18 to TRBJ1-1; possible D gene TRBD1, 6 bases. The length of the CDR3 is 14 residues. With 2 bases removed from V and 1 base from J, the gap between germline ends came to 8 bases. Looked up from germline, CDR1 is KGHSH and CDR2 is LQKENI. CDR3 coding DNA: TGTGCCAGCTCACCAGGGGGCGGGAACACTGAAGCTTTCTTT. Protein: CASSPGGGNTEAFF.

V is TRBV2 and J is TRBJ2-1, with TRBD2 identical over 13 bases. V trimming: 6 bases; J trimming: 9 bases; junction bases outside the gene matches: 8. The germline V gene has CDR1 SNHLY and CDR2 FYNNEI. The CDR3 covers 15 residues. The CDR3 DNA reads TGTGCCAGCAGAGCACTAGCGGGGGGGCCGATTGAGCAGTTCTTC. Translating gives CASRALAGGPIEQFF.

The chain carries TRBV7-6 and TRBJ2-3; the D gene is possibly TRBD2 (6 bases). Trimming took off 2 bases at V and 2 bases at J, with 17 bases between the two ends. The germline V gene encodes CDR1 SGHVS and CDR2 FNYEAQ. The CDR3 loop spans 17 amino acids. The DNA for the CDR3 is TGTGCCAGCAGCTTAACCCCTACAATGGGACTCACAGATACGCAGTATTTT. This gives the protein CASSLTPTMGLTDTQYF.

This rearrangement joins TRBV11-3 to TRBJ2-1; 8 bases align to TRBD1. This CDR3 spans 14 amino acids. The V gene's germline CDR1 is SGHNT and CDR2 YENEEA. The V gene end was trimmed by 6 bases and the J gene end by 6 bases; junction bases not matched to a gene: 7. The DNA of the CDR3 is TGTGCCAGCAGTTCAGGGGGCGCCCGCAATGAGCAGTTCTTC. It encodes CASSSGGARNEQFF.

The rearrangement links TRBV11-1 to TRBJ2-7; D possibly corresponds to TRBD1 (6 bases). The V gene lost 3 bases and the J gene lost 5 bases, with 11 bases spanning the gap. Germline V gene sequence: CDR1 SGHAT, CDR2 FQDESV (reference sequence). The CDR3 has 13 residues. The CDR3 loop reads CASSLGPGDEQYF. CDR3 nucleotide sequence: TGTGCCAGCAGCTTGGGGCCAGGGGACGAGCAGTACTTC.

This rearrangement joins TRBV7-9 to TRBJ1-4, with TRBD1 identical over 8 bases. The CDR3 spans 19 residues. CDR1 SEHNR and CDR2 FQNEAQ come from the germline V gene (reference sequence). Trimming took 4 bases from V and 2 from J; bases not matched to a gene: 15. This CDR3 is CASSSRTGQLRATNEKLFF. The CDR3 DNA reads TGTGCCAGCAGCTCCCGGACAGGGCAGTTACGCGCGACTAATGAAAAACTGTTTTTT.

This clone has more than one count but fewer than ten. The rearrangement joins TRBV9 to TRBJ2-1, with D possibly being TRBD2 (6 bases). The CDR3 contains 16 residues. Germline V CDR1 and CDR2: SGDLS, YYNGEE. Trimming removed 0 bases from V and 4 bases from J, with 14 bases in between. CDR3 sequence reads: CASSVDSRGGYNEQFF. CDR3 nucleotide sequence: TGTGCCAGCAGCGTAGACTCGAGGGGAGGATACAATGAGCAGTTCTTC.

The chain joins TRBV7-2 to TRBJ1-6; the D is unclear. The CDR3 length is 15 residues. Germline-derived CDR1 and CDR2 are SGHTA and FQGNSA. Trimming stripped 5 bases from V and 10 bases from J, with 18 bases between. CDR3 amino acids: CASSAGRGWYSPLHF. The CDR3 DNA sequence: TGTGCCAGCAGCGCTGGACGAGGGTGGTACTCACCCCTCCACTTT.

The count of this clone is one. The chain combines TRBV6-2 or TRBV6-3 with TRBJ1-3, with 7 positions matching TRBD1. Germline values: CDR1 MNHEY, CDR2 SVGEGT. V lost 6 bases to trimming and J lost 0 bases; unmatched junction nucleotides: 5. The length of the CDR3 is 15 residues. The CDR3 here is CASSRDSLSGNTIYF. The CDR3 DNA is TGTGCCAGCAGCCGGGACAGCCTCTCTGGAAACACCATATATTTT.

This clone occurred a few times. The J gene is TRBJ1-2, the V gene TRBV7-8; the D is unclear. CDR1 is SGHVS and CDR2 is FQNEAQ in the germline V gene. The CDR3 extends over 13 amino acids. Trimming pared 2 bases from V and 8 bases from J, leaving 12 bases between. The CDR3 is CASSLSRVEGYTF. In nucleotides, the CDR3 is TGTGCCAGCAGCTTATCGAGGGTGGAGGGCTACACCTTC.

This chain uses TRBV27 with TRBJ1-2; 7 bases agree with TRBD1. The CDR3 is 13 amino acids. The ends lost 5 bases at V and 4 bases at J; junction bases unmatched: 4. The germline CDR1 and CDR2 sequences are MNHEY and SMNVEV (reference sequence). The CDR3 sequence is CASSGQGVYGYTF. In nucleotides, the CDR3 is TGTGCCAGCAGTGGGCAGGGGGTCTATGGCTACACCTTC.

The chain joins TRBV12-3 or TRBV12-4 to TRBJ2-7; D gene uncertain. CDR3 size: 13 residues. V gave up 2 bases and J gave up 2 bases, with 7 bases separating them. DNA of the CDR3: TGTGCCAGCAGTTTACTCACAGCCTACGAGCAGTACTTC. It translates to CASSLLTAYEQYF.

This sequence joins TRBV6-1 and TRBJ2-7; D might be TRBD1 (5 bases). V lost 0 bases and J lost 3, with 12 bases in between. The CDR3 contains 15 residues. CDR1 MNHNS and CDR2 SASEGT come from the germline V gene. The CDR3 sequence is CASSEAFGDSYEQYF. The CDR3 nucleotides are TGTGCCAGCAGTGAAGCGTTCGGAGACAGCTACGAGCAGTACTTC.

The chain is built from TRBV5-1 and TRBJ1-1, with a weak D call TRBD1 (6 bases). Trimming cost V 2 bases and J 1 base, with 15 bases left between them. The germline gives CDR1 SGHRS, CDR2 YFSETQ. This CDR3 is 16 amino acids long. The CDR3 is CASSLNTGMGNTEAFF. Written as DNA, the CDR3 is TGCGCCAGCAGCTTAAATACAGGGATGGGGAACACTGAAGCTTTCTTT.

The chain uses TRBV4-2 and TRBJ1-5, with D tentatively TRBD1 (5 bases). From germline, CDR1 is LGHNA and CDR2 YNFKEQ. The V and J ends lost 0 bases and 2 bases respectively, with 11 bases between them. The CDR3 loop spans 16 amino acids. The CDR3: CASSQDGGFGNQPQHF. The CDR3 DNA reads TGTGCCAGCAGCCAAGATGGGGGGTTTGGCAATCAGCCCCAGCATTTT.

The gene calls are TRBV6-5 and TRBJ2-7, with TRBD1 identical over 7 bases. CDR1 is MNHEY, CDR2 SVGAGI, per germline. There are 14 residues in the CDR3. V was clipped by 5 bases and J by 3 bases; unmatched bases: 7. CDR3 sequence reads: CASSPGQAIYEQYF. CDR3 DNA: TGTGCCAGCAGTCCCGGACAGGCGATCTACGAGCAGTACTTC.

The V and J genes are TRBV10-3 and TRBJ2-3, with 11 positions matching TRBD2. Trimming cost V 3 bases and J 5 bases; bases outside gene matches: 7. Germline CDR1 ENHRY, CDR2 SYGVKD. The CDR3 is 16 residues long. The chain's CDR3 is CAISDLSGRAQDTQYF. CDR3 bases: TGTGCCATCAGTGATCTTAGCGGGAGGGCGCAAGATACGCAGTATTTT.

The chain uses TRBV5-1 and TRBJ2-3; a weak D match, TRBD2 (6 bases). Germline V lookup: CDR1 SGHRS, CDR2 YFSETQ. The CDR3 is 15 amino acids. Trimming left V 4 bases short and J 5 bases short, with 17 bases between. CDR3: CASSPGGAWEDTQYF. CDR3 nucleotides: TGCGCCAGCAGCCCCGGAGGGGCCTGGGAAGATACGCAGTATTTT.

DNA for the CDR3: TGTGCCAGCAGCTCGGTCCCGGGGATTTCACCCCTCCACTTT. This sequence encodes CASSSVPGISPLHF. V usage is TRBV7-9 and J usage is TRBJ1-6; D unclear. Trimming removed 4 bases at V and 9 bases at J, with 13 bases between. The CDR3 spans 14 residues. Looked up from germline, CDR1 is SEHNR and CDR2 is FQNEAQ (reference sequence).

The table lists this clone with a count of one. The chain joins TRBV5-4 to TRBJ1-1; a possible D gene is TRBD1 (5 bases). The V end lost 3 bases, the J end lost 1 base, and 10 bases lay between the germline ends. CDR1 and CDR2 from the germline V gene are SGHNT and YYREEE (reference sequence). There are 14 residues in the CDR3. In DNA, the CDR3 is TGTGCCAGCAGCTCAGGGTTGCAGAACACTGAAGCTTTCTTT. Protein: CASSSGLQNTEAFF.

The V gene is TRBV9, the J gene TRBJ1-2, with D possibly TRBD1 on 6 matching bases. Looked up from germline, CDR1 is SGDLS and CDR2 is YYNGEE. CDR3 size: 15 residues. The V end lost 0 bases, the J end lost 1 base, and 10 bases lay between the germline ends. Here the CDR3 DNA reads TGTGCCAGCAGCGTAGCAGACAGGAATAACTATGGCTACACCTTC. Encoded protein: CASSVADRNNYGYTF. Full variable domain (rest looked up from reference TRBV9 and TRBJ1-2): DSGVTQTPKHLITATGQRVTLRCSPRSGDLSVYWYQQSLDQGLQFLIQYYNGEERAKGNILERFSAQQFPDLHSELNLSSLELGDSALYFCASSVADRNNYGYTFGSGTRLTVV.

V and J are TRBV7-3 and TRBJ2-1; D may be TRBD1 (5 bases). Germline-derived CDR1 and CDR2 are SGHTA and FQGTGA. The CDR3 length is 15 residues. Trimming pared 5 bases from V and 0 bases from J, leaving 11 bases between. The chain's CDR3 is CASSEQASSYNEQFF. CDR3 bases: TGTGCCAGCAGCGAACAGGCGAGCTCCTACAATGAGCAGTTCTTC.

The sample holds a few counts of this clone. The chain couples TRBV9 to TRBJ1-1; D not certain. The V end lost 0 bases, the J end lost 6 bases, and 12 bases lay between the germline ends. Germline V gene sequence: CDR1 SGDLS, CDR2 YYNGEE. This CDR3 has 14 residues. CDR3 coding DNA: TGTGCCAGCAGCGTAGACGTGGAGGCGTCTGAAGCTTTCTTT. Encoded protein: CASSVDVEASEAFF.

The gene calls are TRBV5-1 and TRBJ2-1, with TRBD2 matching over 9 bases. The CDR3 totals 16 residues. Unmatched junction bases numbered 10, after V lost 4 bases and J lost 5 bases. The germline gives CDR1 SGHRS, CDR2 YFSETQ. The CDR3 spells CASSVGVLAGNNEQFF. The CDR3 DNA is TGCGCCAGCAGCGTGGGGGTCCTAGCGGGGAACAATGAGCAGTTCTTC.

The J gene is TRBJ1-2, the V gene TRBV28, with D possibly TRBD1 on 6 matching bases. The V end lost 2 bases, the J end lost 8 bases, and 21 bases lay between the germline ends. Germline V CDR1 and CDR2: MDHEN, SYDVKM. The CDR3 covers 16 residues. In DNA, the CDR3 is TGTGCCAGCAGTTTAAGTTTCTACAGGGTTAAGGGCGGCTACACCTTC. Its translation is CASSLSFYRVKGGYTF.

A single count supports this clone. The chain couples TRBV12-1 to TRBJ1-1. TRBV12-1 is tagged as a pseudogene. The CDR3 runs 15 residues. CDR3 in DNA: TGTGCCAGCAGCTTTGTAAAGACTGAGAACACTGAAGCTTTCTTT. As protein: CASSFVKTENTEAFF.